This T cell receptor beta chain is from a study of PD-L1 blockade in urothelial cancer. Study-level background: Treatment start was followed by blood analysis at 3 weeks (second dose) and again at 6 weeks.

Findings of the study overall: Below-median pretreatment blood TCR clonality was a predictor of better survival.

V was cut by 0 bases and J by 4 bases, with 17 bases left in between. The CDR3 contains 17 residues. Looked up from germline, CDR1 is MNHNS and CDR2 is SASEGT. Generated by immunoSEQ multiplex PCR, the TCRdb table keeps only in-frame clones and is missing some. The table has 24,000 or so clones, approximately 77% seen once. As to this clone: Its matching antigen is unknown.

As to time point: peripheral blood 6 weeks after treatment start. Sample: PBMCs, taken around atezolizumab (anti-PD-L1) treatment. This receptor was identified in a man between 65 and 85 years old with urothelial cancer. The genes are TRBV6-1 and TRBJ2-3; tentatively, D is TRBD2 (5 bases). CDR3 bases: TGTGCCAGCAGTGAAGCGCCCCTCAGGAGGACCCCAGATACGCAGTATTTT. It yields the protein CASSEAPLRRTPDTQYF.